This section outlines one T cell receptor (beta chain) sequence together with its context. No cognate antigen has been identified for it. The input lacks base qualities; no much larger clone sits a single base away. The CDR3 contains 16 residues, cysteine and phenylalanine counted. CDR3 DNA only is kept here, 48 bases in frame from base 1. Unmatched junction bases come to 9, with V trimmed by 6 bases and J by 4 bases. CDR1 and CDR2 are read off the germline V gene as MDHEN and SYDVKM. The data belong to a study of T cell responses to AZD1222 COVID-19 vaccine (dated by TCRdb to the early 2020s). Regarding the research as a whole: TCR sequencing covered fewer than 250 trial participants: 200 to 210 given two doses of AZD1222 and 26 given two doses of MenACWY control vaccine. Enrollment into the trials was organized by age into subgroups of 18-55, 56-69 and 70-plus years, and those subgroups contained approximately 160, 26 and 62 TCR-sequenced participants, respectively.

Points the paper makes about the study in general: Participants were mostly white British, with more females than males. The authors suggested clonal diversity may have been underestimated. Because no day 14 peak-response samples were available, repertoires were characterized only after the peak T cell response. Spike-specific TCR breadth and depth rose significantly after two AZD1222 doses compared with day 0 and with MenACWY recipients. The whole spike protein was spanned by vaccine-associated CD4 TCRs, and dominant responses were seen in regions 160-218 and 743-854. Epitopes outside the regions mutated in the B.1.351 and B.1.1.7 variants were reportedly recognized by nearly half of the unique spike-specific TCRs. Conclusions about previously exposed vaccinees were limited because only six AZD1222 recipients were SARS-CoV-2 seropositive at baseline. In the small 56-69-year group, the increase in depth fell short of significance, most likely because of low power.

The CDR3 regions of human TCRbeta chains were subjected to immunosequencing. For the original study's pipeline: Repertoire TCRs were checked for matches against a reference library of SARS-CoV-2-specific TCRs that had been generated using the MIRA antigen-specificity platform. Breadth meant the fraction of unique TCRs that were SARS-CoV-2-associated, whereas depth meant the fraction of total T cells that were SARS-CoV-2-associated. Using the MIRA data, each spike-specific TCR was assigned both to the spike region to which the TCR was reactive and to a CD4 or CD8 class. Log10-transformed breadth and depth values were compared by one-way ANOVA with Sidak's multiple comparisons tests. TCRdb took this table from immuneACCESS and kept in-frame rearrangements with V and J called. Such tables lack part of the clones; where checked against another copy, unresolved V genes explain under half of the gap, and the rest is unexplained. V and J calls and clone size are copied from that table; D and trimming were computed from the DNA. The sample table holds 110,000 or so clones, of which approximately 88% were seen once. The ten most abundant clones make up less than 6.5% of the sample.

The time point label of this sample denotes: about 28 days (+/-7) after the second vaccine dose. AZD1222 recipients with second doses at about 4 weeks or about 12 weeks were pooled, because spike-specific TCR depth and breadth did not differ between schedules. The vaccinee samples were drawn from two UK trials, COV001 and COV002, one of which was a single-blind randomized controlled phase 2/3 trial testing AZD1222 (ChAdOx1 nCoV-19) in healthy adults. For TCRbeta chain sequencing, PBMC samples from trial participants were taken at day 0 and at day 28 after the second dose. The chain is assembled from TRBV28 and TRBJ1-2; 12 of the junction bases match TRBD1. This sample comprised peripheral blood, obtained 28 days after the second AZD1222 dose. The origin of this receptor is an adult who received the AZD1222 COVID-19 vaccine. The CDR3 reads CASRTGTGGLGYGYTF. The nucleotide sequence is TGTGCCAGCAGAACCGGGACAGGGGGCTTGGGCTATGGCTACACCTTC.